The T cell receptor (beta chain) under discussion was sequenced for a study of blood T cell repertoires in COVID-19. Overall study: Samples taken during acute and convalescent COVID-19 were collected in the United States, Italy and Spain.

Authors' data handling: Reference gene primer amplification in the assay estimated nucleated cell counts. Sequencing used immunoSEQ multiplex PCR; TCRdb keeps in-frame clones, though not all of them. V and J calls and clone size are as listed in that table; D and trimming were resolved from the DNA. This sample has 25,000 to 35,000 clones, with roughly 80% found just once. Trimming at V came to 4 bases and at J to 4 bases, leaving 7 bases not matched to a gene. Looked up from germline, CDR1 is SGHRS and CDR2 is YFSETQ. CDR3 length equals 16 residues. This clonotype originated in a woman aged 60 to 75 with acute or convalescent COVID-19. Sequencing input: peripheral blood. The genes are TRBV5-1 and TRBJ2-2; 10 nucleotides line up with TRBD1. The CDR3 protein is CASSTPGQGFTGELFF. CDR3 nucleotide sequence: TGCGCCAGCAGCACACCGGGACAGGGGTTCACCGGGGAGCTGTTTTTT.